The 30 T cell receptor beta chains below come from one sample, sequenced in a study of T cells after yellow fever vaccination. TCRdb recomputed calls from the 5' RACE reads with MiXCR, one row per CDR3 protein. The repertoire holds about 350,000 distinct CDR3 sequences, with roughly 8% as singletons. Specimen: PBMCs, collected around 45 days after the first yellow fever vaccination. The receptors were sampled from a man between 18 and 35 years old who received the YFV17D yellow fever vaccine.

The rearrangement uses TRBV9 and TRBJ2-7, with D unclear. V dropped 0 bases and J dropped 3 bases, with 10 bases sitting between them. The germline V gene has CDR1 SGDLS and CDR2 YYNGEE. CDR3 length: 14 residues. CDR3 DNA sequence: TGTGCCAGCAGCGTAGGCGGTCAGAACTACGAGCAGTACTTC. It yields the protein CASSVGGQNYEQYF.

This clonotype was seen only a few times. J is TRBJ1-1 and V is TRBV20-1, with D hard to call. This CDR3 comprises 13 residues. CDR1 DFQATT and CDR2 SNEGSKA come from the germline V gene (reference sequence). Trimming pared 2 bases from V and 1 base from J, leaving 8 bases between. The CDR3 region is CSARSPRNTEAFF. The CDR3 coding sequence is TGCAGTGCTAGATCGCCCCGGAACACTGAAGCTTTCTTT.

This chain uses TRBV7-3 with TRBJ1-1, with 11 bases that match TRBD1. Germline V gene sequence: CDR1 SGHTA, CDR2 FQGTGA. The CDR3 sequence is 15 residues long. Trimming cost V 3 bases and J 5 bases; bases outside gene matches: 5. The CDR3 here is CASSFSGQGGTEAFF. The CDR3 region has the DNA TGTGCCAGCAGCTTCTCGGGACAGGGGGGAACTGAAGCTTTCTTT.

The gene calls are TRBV29-1 and TRBJ2-1; tentatively, D is TRBD1 (7 bases). CDR1 and CDR2 (germline): SQVTM, ANQGSEA. The CDR3 spans 14 residues. V was shortened by 4 bases and J by 5 bases, with 15 bases between the two germline ends. Here the CDR3 DNA reads TGCAGCGTTGGGGGTTCAGGGGGGCACAATGAGCAGTTCTTC. Protein sequence: CSVGGSGGHNEQFF.

This rearrangement joins TRBV6-2 or TRBV6-3 to TRBJ2-5; D is ambiguous. Germline CDR1 and CDR2: MNHEY and SVGEGT. Trimming left V 7 bases short and J 2 bases short, with 14 bases between. The CDR3 has 14 amino acids. CDR3 protein: CASTKGKPQETQYF. The CDR3 nucleotides are TGTGCCAGCACCAAAGGGAAGCCTCAAGAGACCCAGTACTTC.

This clonotype has more than one count but fewer than ten. The rearrangement joins TRBV4-3 to TRBJ1-5; 9 positions match TRBD1. The CDR3 totals 17 residues. The germline V gene has CDR1 LGHNA and CDR2 YSLEER. V lost 0 bases, J lost 2 bases, and 5 bases stayed unmatched. DNA for the CDR3: TGCGCCAGCAGCCAAGAAACACAGGGGGCGGGCAATCAGCCCCAGCATTTT. Translating gives CASSQETQGAGNQPQHF.

V is TRBV5-1 and J is TRBJ2-5; 9 nucleotides line up with TRBD1. V shed 2 bases and J 3 bases; nucleotides not matched to a gene: 5. Per the germline V gene, CDR1 is SGHRS and CDR2 is YFSETQ. The CDR3 consists of 15 residues. CDR3 protein: CASSLMGQGEETQYF. Here the CDR3 DNA reads TGCGCCAGCAGCTTAATGGGACAGGGAGAAGAGACCCAGTACTTC.

This clonotype was seen more than once but under ten times. The rearrangement links TRBV18 to TRBJ2-4, with a possible D match to TRBD2 (5 bases). The germline V gene encodes CDR1 KGHSH and CDR2 LQKENI. The CDR3 length is 14 residues. V was clipped by 2 bases and J by 8 bases, with 13 bases between them. The CDR3 region is CASSPSAHGDIQYF. The CDR3 coding sequence is TGTGCCAGCTCACCATCTGCGCACGGGGACATTCAGTACTTC.

This clonotype was seen a handful of times. The chain carries TRBV15 and TRBJ1-1; no definite D call. With 1 base removed from V and 3 bases from J, the gap between germline ends came to 6 bases. There are 13 residues in the CDR3. CDR1 is LNHNV, CDR2 YYDKDF, per germline (reference sequence). The CDR3 loop reads CATSRVQDTEAFF. The CDR3 nucleotides read TGTGCCACCAGCAGAGTACAAGACACTGAAGCTTTCTTT.

The chain joins TRBV20-1 to TRBJ2-3; TRBD1 agrees at 11 bases. CDR3 length: 15 residues. Germline assignment: CDR1 DFQATT and CDR2 SNEGSKA (reference sequence). The DNA for the CDR3 is TGCGGGGGACAGGGTTCGGGACAGGGGGAAGATACGCAGTATTTT. As protein: CGGQGSGQGEDTQYF.

This sequence joins TRBV20-1 and TRBJ1-2, with no clear D. The CDR3 length is 13 residues. CDR1 is DFQATT and CDR2 is SNEGSKA in the germline V gene (reference sequence). Here the CDR3 reads CSQQSQIHYGYTF. The CDR3 bases are TGCAGCCAGCAATCCCAGATACACTATGGCTACACCTTC.

J is TRBJ2-2 and V is TRBV4-3; possibly TRBD1 or TRBD2 for D (5 bases each). Germline CDR1 and CDR2: LGHNA and YSLEER. The length of the CDR3 is 18 residues. The V gene lost 0 bases and the J gene lost 8 bases, with 22 bases spanning the gap. In DNA, the CDR3 is TGCGCCAGCAGCCAAGAGGAGGTGGCACGGTGGGGGATAGGGGAGCTGTTTTTT. It specifies CASSQEEVARWGIGELFF.

This clonotype was seen at least ten times. V is TRBV12-3 or TRBV12-4 and J is TRBJ2-3, with unresolved D. The CDR3 length is 12 residues. Trimming cost V 10 bases and J 2 bases, with 10 bases left between them. CDR3 in amino acids: CATLGLTDTQYF. CDR3 nucleotides: TGTGCCACGCTAGGCCTCACAGATACGCAGTATTTT.

This clonotype appeared a few times. The chain couples TRBV12-5 to TRBJ2-5, with unresolved D. Germline V gene data show CDR1 as LGHNT and CDR2 as FRNRAP. Trimming cost V 7 bases and J 5 bases, with 17 bases left between them. The CDR3 consists of 14 residues. The CDR3 loop reads CASARGGFGETQYF. The CDR3 bases are TGTGCTAGTGCTCGTGGTGGATTCGGGGAGACCCAGTACTTC.

The chain is built from TRBV7-2 and TRBJ1-6; D might be TRBD1 (6 bases). The V end lost 1 base, the J end lost 9 bases, and 13 bases lay between the germline ends. From germline, CDR1 is SGHTA and CDR2 FQGNSA. The CDR3 totals 15 residues. The CDR3 region has the DNA TGTGCCAGCAGCTTAGATGCAGGGGCTGGTTCACCCCTCCACTTT. Translation: CASSLDAGAGSPLHF. The variable domain in full, with the rest retrieved from reference TRBV7-2 and TRBJ1-6, is GAGVSQSPSNKVTEKGKDVELRCDPISGHTALYWYRQSLGQGLEFLIYFQGNSAPDKSGLPSDRFSAERTGGSVSTLTIQRTQQEDSAVYLCASSLDAGAGSPLHFGNGTRLTVT.

The J gene is TRBJ2-6, the V gene TRBV3-1; D remains ambiguous. This CDR3 spans 16 amino acids. V was pared by 3 bases and J by 0 bases, with 9 bases between. Germline V gives CDR1 LGHDT, CDR2 YNNKEL (reference sequence). The DNA of the CDR3 is TGTGCCAGCAGCCAGGTACAGCACTCTGGGGCCAACGTCCTGACTTTC. Its protein product is CASSQVQHSGANVLTF.

This clonotype was detected many times. This chain links TRBV7-9 with TRBJ2-1; D call uncertain. Trimming cost V 3 bases and J 3 bases, with 3 bases left between them. The V gene's germline CDR1 is SEHNR and CDR2 FQNEAQ (reference sequence). This CDR3 spans 12 amino acids. The CDR3 spells CASSFGYNEQFF. The DNA of the CDR3 is TGTGCCAGCAGCTTCGGCTACAATGAGCAGTTCTTC.

The chain links TRBV10-3 to TRBJ2-3, with 9 bases fitting TRBD2. This CDR3 has 14 residues. J lost 6 bases, V lost 10 bases, and 11 bases had no gene match. The germline V gene encodes CDR1 ENHRY and CDR2 SYGVKD. CDR3 sequence: CATRPGLAWDTQYF. The CDR3 coding sequence is TGTGCCACCCGACCGGGACTAGCCTGGGATACGCAGTATTTT.

The chain couples TRBV5-1 to TRBJ2-2, with 10 positions matching TRBD1. Germline CDR1 SGHRS, CDR2 YFSETQ. J gave up 6 bases and V 8 bases, and 7 bases lay outside the gene matches. CDR3 size: 14 residues. The CDR3: CASVRDRGPGELFF. CDR3 coding DNA: TGCGCCAGTGTCCGGGACAGGGGACCCGGGGAGCTGTTTTTT.

This clonotype was observed a handful of times. The J gene is TRBJ1-1, the V gene TRBV7-2; D call uncertain. Trimming pared 1 base from V and 6 bases from J, leaving 6 bases between. CDR1 is SGHTA and CDR2 is FQGNSA in the germline V gene. The CDR3 spans 12 residues. The CDR3 loop reads CASSLEVPEAFF. DNA of the CDR3: TGTGCCAGCAGCTTAGAGGTTCCTGAAGCTTTCTTT.

This clonotype was observed a handful of times. This chain joins TRBV4-1 and TRBJ2-1; 8 nucleotides match TRBD1. The CDR3 has 17 residues. Unmatched junction bases numbered 9, after V lost 1 base and J lost 4 bases. The germline CDR1 and CDR2 sequences are MGHRA and YSYEKL. CDR3 region: CASSQAPGGVAYNEQFF. CDR3 nucleotides: TGCGCCAGCAGCCAAGCCCCAGGGGGCGTAGCATACAATGAGCAGTTCTTC.

The rearrangement joins TRBV24-1 to TRBJ1-5; D gene unclear. With 4 bases removed from V and 1 base from J, the gap between germline ends came to 13 bases. CDR3 size: 16 residues. Germline values: CDR1 KGHDR, CDR2 SFDVKD. CDR3 in amino acids: CATSDRTYGSNQPQHF. CDR3 DNA sequence: TGTGCCACCAGTGACCGGACTTATGGAAGCAATCAGCCCCAGCATTTT.

In its sample, this clonotype was seen a few times. This chain links TRBV7-8 with TRBJ1-6; a weak D match, TRBD1 (6 bases). The CDR3 has 15 residues. The germline V and J ends were trimmed by 4 bases and 6 bases, with 13 bases remaining between them. Germline V gene data show CDR1 as SGHVS and CDR2 as FQNEAQ. CDR3 region: CASSSSGALNSPLHF. The CDR3 DNA sequence: TGTGCCAGCAGCTCCTCAGGGGCCCTTAATTCACCCCTCCACTTT.

This clonotype was seen a handful of times. V and J are TRBV20-1 and TRBJ1-5; D possibly corresponds to TRBD1 (5 bases). The CDR3 is 12 amino acids. The germline gives CDR1 DFQATT, CDR2 SNEGSKA (reference sequence). V lost 6 bases to trimming and J lost 4 bases, with 10 bases between them. CDR3 in amino acids: CSAQGPNQPQHF. CDR3 DNA: TGCAGTGCCCAGGGACCGAATCAGCCCCAGCATTTT.

This clonotype was detected ten times or more. This chain uses TRBV27 with TRBJ2-2; no firm D call. This CDR3 comprises 13 residues. Trimming pared 5 bases from V and 1 base from J, leaving 5 bases between. Germline V gene data show CDR1 as MNHEY and CDR2 as SMNVEV (reference sequence). The CDR3 sequence: CASSILNTGELFF. In nucleotides, the CDR3 is TGTGCCAGCAGTATATTGAACACCGGGGAGCTGTTTTTT.

In this sample, this clonotype turned up many times. V is TRBV9 and J is TRBJ1-6; no clear D gene. Trimming stripped 2 bases from V and 10 bases from J, with 13 bases between. This CDR3 region has 14 residues. Germline V gives CDR1 SGDLS, CDR2 YYNGEE. In DNA form, the CDR3 reads TGTGCCAGCAGCGTGGGCAATTCAGAATCACCCCTCCACTTT. Translating it yields CASSVGNSESPLHF.

This clonotype has a handful of counts. The V and J genes are TRBV30 and TRBJ1-6, with D unclear. V was clipped by 0 bases and J by 5 bases, with 8 bases between them. The CDR3 covers 14 residues. Germline-derived CDR1 and CDR2 are GTSNPN and SVGIG (reference sequence). CDR3 sequence: CAWSVLDDNSPLHF. The CDR3 DNA reads as TGTGCCTGGAGTGTACTGGACGATAATTCACCCCTCCACTTT.

The DNA of the CDR3 is TGTGCCAGCAGCCAGTTTACTGGGGGAATGCGTGGTACGCAGTATTTT. The encoded protein is CASSQFTGGMRGTQYF. The gene calls are TRBV14 and TRBJ2-3, with D perhaps TRBD1 or TRBD2 (5 bases each). CDR3 length: 16 amino acids. The V end lost 3 bases, the J end lost 8 bases, and 21 bases lay between the germline ends. Germline CDR1 reads SGHDN; CDR2 reads FVKESK. The full variable domain, in which reference TRBV14 and TRBJ2-3 provide the parts outside the CDR3, is EAGVTQFPSHSVIEKGQTVTLRCDPISGHDNLYWYRRVMGKEIKFLLHFVKESKQDESGMPNNRFLAERTGGTYSTLKVQPAELEDSGVYFCASSQFTGGMRGTQYFGPGTRLTVL.

The V gene is TRBV12-5, the J gene TRBJ1-5, with TRBD1 matching over 11 bases. The V gene end was trimmed by 5 bases and the J gene end by 0 bases; junction bases not matched to a gene: 9. Looked up from germline, CDR1 is LGHNT and CDR2 is FRNRAP. The CDR3 is 18 amino acids. The CDR3 DNA reads TGTGCTAGTGGTCCCGGGACAGGGGGATTATATAGCAATCAGCCCCAGCATTTT. Translation: CASGPGTGGLYSNQPQHF.

The rearrangement links TRBV25-1 to TRBJ2-1, with 10 bases that match TRBD2. After removal of 4 bases from V and 1 base from J, the junction contained 13 bases not matched to a gene. Germline loops: CDR1 MGHDK, CDR2 SYGVNS. The CDR3 totals 19 residues. The CDR3 spells CASSAPAASGGWSYNEQFF. DNA for the CDR3: TGTGCCAGCAGTGCCCCTGCGGCTAGCGGGGGATGGTCCTACAATGAGCAGTTCTTC.